The 27 T cell receptor beta chains below all came from one sample that was sequenced in a study of blood T cell repertoires in COVID-19. Generated by immunoSEQ multiplex PCR, the TCRdb table keeps only in-frame clones and is missing some. The table has 39,000 or so clones, roughly 92% seen once. The sample was peripheral blood. The receptors here all came from a man over 45 with active COVID-19.

The chain carries TRBV5-6 and TRBJ2-3; 8 bases match TRBD2. The CDR3 has 14 amino acids. Germline CDR1 is SGHDT and CDR2 is YYEEEE. Trimming at V came to 5 bases and at J to 2 bases, leaving 4 bases not matched to a gene. Here the CDR3 DNA reads TGTGCCAGCAGTGCGGGGGGTCACACAGATACGCAGTATTTT. Its protein product is CASSAGGHTDTQYF.

The V and J genes are TRBV12-3 or TRBV12-4 and TRBJ2-7; tentative D call: TRBD1 (6 bases). The CDR3 is made up of 13 amino acids. Trimming removed 4 bases from V and 3 bases from J, with 10 bases in between. CDR3 loop: CASSYMTGYEQYF. The CDR3 region has the DNA TGTGCCAGCAGTTACATGACAGGCTACGAGCAGTACTTC.

The rearrangement links TRBV5-1 to TRBJ2-7, with D uncertain. Germline-derived CDR1 and CDR2 are SGHRS and YFSETQ. The CDR3 runs 13 residues. Trimming pared 0 bases from V and 6 bases from J, leaving 10 bases between. Here the CDR3 DNA reads TGCGCCAGCAGCTTGGAACCGTCGGTCGAGCAGTACTTC. Amino acids: CASSLEPSVEQYF. The whole variable domain, filled in from reference TRBV5-1 and TRBJ2-7, reads KAGVTQTPRYLIKTRGQQVTLSCSPISGHRSVSWYQQTPGQGLQFLFEYFSETQRNKGNFPGRFSGRQFSNSRSEMNVSTLELGDSALYLCASSLEPSVEQYFGPGTRLTVT.

This clone has just one count. This rearrangement joins TRBV18 to TRBJ2-3; TRBD2 is a possible D gene (5 bases). The CDR3 spans 13 residues. Trimming pared 6 bases from V and 6 bases from J, leaving 13 bases between. Germline V lookup: CDR1 KGHSH, CDR2 LQKENI. For the CDR3, the DNA is TGTGCCAGCTCCCCGGCGGAGGCCGATACGCAGTATTTT. Translating it yields CASSPAEADTQYF.

This chain uses TRBV13 with TRBJ2-3; 8 nucleotides agree with TRBD1. V gave up 5 bases and J gave up 2 bases; unmatched junction bases: 6. This CDR3 is 15 amino acids long. Germline V CDR1 and CDR2: PRHDT, FYEKMQ (reference sequence). The CDR3 nucleotides read TGTGCCAGCAGCCCCAGGGGGCAACCCACAGATACGCAGTATTTT. This encodes CASSPRGQPTDTQYF.

In its sample, this clone was seen once. The V gene is TRBV9, the J gene TRBJ2-2, with D possibly TRBD2 on 5 matching bases. From germline, CDR1 is SGDLS and CDR2 YYNGEE. The CDR3 covers 15 residues. V was cut by 7 bases and J by 5 bases, with 18 bases left in between. The CDR3 region is CASGRTGRRTGELFF. The DNA for the CDR3 is TGTGCCAGCGGGAGAACGGGCCGAAGAACCGGGGAGCTGTTTTTT.

The V and J genes are TRBV5-1 and TRBJ2-3; 11 bases line up with TRBD2. Germline lookup yields CDR1 SGHRS and CDR2 YFSETQ. V shed 1 base and J 0 bases; nucleotides not matched to a gene: 1. The length of the CDR3 is 16 residues. CDR3 protein: CASSLRLAGSTDTQYF. DNA of the CDR3: TGCGCCAGCAGCTTGAGACTAGCGGGGAGCACAGATACGCAGTATTTT.

The chain is built from TRBV10-2 and TRBJ1-5; no firm D call. Trimming took off 7 bases at V and 0 bases at J, with 10 bases between the two ends. The CDR3 is 14 residues long. The germline V gene has CDR1 WSHSY and CDR2 SAAADI. The CDR3 DNA reads TGCGCCAGCACCCAGGACTATAGCAATCAGCCCCAGCATTTT. Residues: CASTQDYSNQPQHF.

This chain connects TRBV7-3 to TRBJ1-1, with no clear D. This CDR3 has 14 residues. Germline CDR1 and CDR2: SGHTA and FQGTGA. Trimming took 5 bases from V and 5 from J, leaving 15 bases between them. CDR3 in DNA: TGTGCCAGCAGCCCCACAGTAGGTTGGACTGAAGCTTTCTTT. Amino acid sequence: CASSPTVGWTEAFF.

The chain couples TRBV9 to TRBJ1-6; weak D call: TRBD1 (5 bases). CDR1 is SGDLS, CDR2 YYNGEE, per germline. V was cut by 0 bases and J by 7 bases, with 17 bases left in between. This CDR3 has 17 amino acids. CDR3 in DNA: TGTGCCAGCAGCGTAGCCTTCGAAGGGGCCGTGAATTCACCCCTCCACTTT. It is translated as CASSVAFEGAVNSPLHF.

The chain links TRBV18 to TRBJ2-3, with 14 bases aligning to TRBD2. Trimming at V came to 8 bases and at J to 4 bases, leaving 11 bases not matched to a gene. Germline V lookup: CDR1 KGHSH, CDR2 LQKENI. This CDR3 spans 17 amino acids. This chain's CDR3 is CASRGLAGGPRADTQYF. The DNA for the CDR3 is TGTGCCAGCCGAGGACTAGCGGGGGGCCCACGCGCAGATACGCAGTATTTT.

The V call is TRBV11-2, the J call TRBJ2-2; D uncertain. Germline values: CDR1 SGHAT, CDR2 FQNNGV. V dropped 2 bases and J dropped 5 bases, with 6 bases sitting between them. There are 13 residues in the CDR3. CDR3 DNA sequence: TGTGCCAGCAGCTTAACAATGACCGGGGAGCTGTTTTTT. This translates into CASSLTMTGELFF.

The V and J genes are TRBV27 and TRBJ1-2, with 8 bases lining up with TRBD1. Germline V lookup: CDR1 MNHEY, CDR2 SMNVEV (reference sequence). The J segment lost 6 bases and the V segment lost 3 bases, leaving 6 bases of the junction unmatched. This CDR3 has 14 amino acids. CDR3 residues: CASSFSTGGDGYTF. The CDR3 coding sequence is TGTGCCAGCAGTTTCTCCACAGGGGGTGATGGCTACACCTTC.

V is TRBV5-1 and J is TRBJ2-1; 9 bases match TRBD1. The CDR3 is made up of 13 amino acids. From germline, CDR1 is SGHRS and CDR2 YFSETQ. After removal of 3 bases from V and 10 bases from J, the junction contained 5 bases not matched to a gene. The CDR3 sequence is CASSWDRAGEQFF. DNA of the CDR3: TGCGCCAGCAGCTGGGACAGGGCCGGAGAGCAGTTCTTC.

The chain has TRBV4-2 and TRBJ2-1; TRBD2 matches 14 bases. The junction had 8 bases not matched to a gene; V was cut back by 4 bases and J by 9 bases. The CDR3 consists of 16 residues. Germline V gives CDR1 LGHNA, CDR2 YNFKEQ. DNA for the CDR3: TGTGCCAGCAGCCCCGTGATCGGGACTAGCGGGGGTGAGCAGTTCTTC. It codes for CASSPVIGTSGGEQFF.

The rearrangement uses TRBV7-2 and TRBJ2-2, with no clear D. Germline lookup yields CDR1 SGHTA and CDR2 FQGNSA. The germline V and J ends were trimmed by 1 base and 0 bases, with 6 bases remaining between them. The CDR3 loop spans 15 amino acids. Written as DNA, the CDR3 is TGTGCCAGCAGCTTAGTAATAACGAACACCGGGGAGCTGTTTTTT. This translates into CASSLVITNTGELFF.

This clone has a handful of counts. The chain has TRBV11-2 and TRBJ1-2, with a weak D call TRBD1 (6 bases). Germline CDR1 and CDR2: SGHAT and FQNNGV. This CDR3 comprises 16 residues. V lost 5 bases and J lost 1, with 17 bases in between. The CDR3 here is CASSPIRGGLNYGYTF. CDR3 in DNA: TGTGCCAGCAGCCCCATAAGGGGGGGGCTTAACTATGGCTACACCTTC.

The chain joins TRBV18 to TRBJ2-7; 7 nucleotides line up with TRBD1. This CDR3 spans 15 amino acids. J gave up 3 bases and V 1 base, and 6 bases lay outside the gene matches. Germline CDR1 and CDR2: KGHSH and LQKENI. The CDR3 nucleotides are TGTGCCAGCTCACCACAAAACAGGGGAGTCTACGAGCAGTACTTC. It encodes CASSPQNRGVYEQYF.

The genes are TRBV10-3 and TRBJ2-3; D perhaps matches TRBD2 (6 bases). V was cut by 0 bases and J by 2 bases, with 9 bases left in between. The germline CDR1 and CDR2 sequences are ENHRY and SYGVKD. This CDR3 is 15 amino acids long. The CDR3: CAISESERATDTQYF. CDR3 DNA: TGTGCCATCAGTGAGTCAGAGCGGGCCACAGATACGCAGTATTTT.

The J gene is TRBJ1-5, the V gene TRBV20-1; a possible D gene is TRBD1 (5 bases). V lost 3 bases to trimming and J lost 3 bases, with 12 bases between them. Germline CDR1 reads DFQATT; CDR2 reads SNEGSKA (reference sequence). The CDR3 runs 14 residues. The CDR3 coding sequence is TGCAGTGCTAGTAATGGGGGGTACAATCAGCCCCAGCATTTT. It specifies CSASNGGYNQPQHF.

The chain carries TRBV3-1 (or the pseudogene TRBV3-2) and TRBJ1-2; D not resolved. This CDR3 spans 15 amino acids. V lost 6 bases and J lost 4, with 18 bases in between. The germline gives CDR1 LGHDT, CDR2 YNNKEL (reference sequence). CDR3 sequence: CASSPTVAGGYGYTF. The CDR3 region has the DNA TGTGCCAGCAGTCCTACCGTTGCGGGAGGCTATGGCTACACCTTC.

This chain links TRBV27 with TRBJ1-5; 8 bases match TRBD1. V lost 5 bases and J lost 7; bases outside the gene matches: 10. Germline loops: CDR1 MNHEY, CDR2 SMNVEV (reference sequence). The CDR3 contains 15 residues. The CDR3 DNA reads TGTGCCAGCAGTCCAGACAGGGGAACGGGCCAGCCCCAGCATTTT. Residues: CASSPDRGTGQPQHF.

V and J are TRBV5-8 and TRBJ2-7; unclear D gene. The CDR3 length is 12 residues. Germline V gives CDR1 SGHTS, CDR2 YDEGEE. Trimming took off 1 base at V and 3 bases at J, with 5 bases between the two ends. The CDR3 nucleotides are TGTGCCAGCAGCTTGCTCGGCTACGAGCAGTACTTC. This translates into CASSLLGYEQYF.

J is TRBJ2-3 and V is TRBV9; TRBD1 agrees at 7 bases. Germline V gene lookup returns CDR1 SGDLS and CDR2 YYNGEE. Trimming at V came to 4 bases and at J to 3 bases, leaving 8 bases not matched to a gene. The CDR3 runs to 15 residues. The DNA for the CDR3 is TGTGCCAGCAGCTTGCAGGGGGAAGGAACAGATACGCAGTATTTT. Its translation is CASSLQGEGTDTQYF.

This clone was counted a single time. The chain combines TRBV6-2 or TRBV6-3 with TRBJ2-7, with 11 bases that match TRBD1. The CDR3 totals 15 residues. V lost 0 bases and J lost 3; bases outside the gene matches: 1. Germline CDR1 MNHEY, CDR2 SVGEGT. CDR3 DNA: TGTGCCAGCAGTTACTCCGGGACAGGGGGCTACGAGCAGTACTTC. This translates into CASSYSGTGGYEQYF.

The CDR3 region has the DNA TGTGCCAGCTCACTCGGGACAGGGGGCTACAATGAGCAGTTCTTC. Protein sequence: CASSLGTGGYNEQFF. This chain connects TRBV18 to TRBJ2-1; 11 positions match TRBD1. This CDR3 contains 15 residues. In germline, CDR1 is KGHSH, CDR2 LQKENI. V was pared by 4 bases and J by 3 bases, with 2 bases of the junction left unmatched.

The V and J genes are TRBV19 and TRBJ1-5; 10 nucleotides agree with TRBD1. J was trimmed by 5 bases and V by 7 bases; bases with no gene match: 5. Germline CDR1 is LNHDA and CDR2 is SQIVND (reference sequence). This CDR3 is 14 amino acids long. The chain's CDR3 is CASTWTGGYQPQHF. The CDR3 coding sequence is TGTGCCAGTACCTGGACAGGGGGATATCAGCCCCAGCATTTT.